What follows describes a single TCR beta chain. No antigen is known for it. Clones were read by immunoSEQ multiplex PCR, and TCRdb kept only the in-frame ones, dropping some. The table shows around 87,000 clones, with 75% to 90% occurring only once. The data are from a study of glioma-infiltrating T cells after dendritic cell vaccination. Study-level results: Longer survival after dendritic cell vaccination followed higher pretreatment TIL content.

Time point specified: after dendritic cell vaccination, including at tumor progression/relapse. Germline CDR1 and CDR2: LNHDA and SQIVND (reference sequence). The CDR3 spans 13 residues. V shed 6 bases and J shed 3 bases, with 11 bases lying between them. The sample here was blood, taken after dendritic cell vaccination. The clonotype was recovered from a human donor with glioblastoma. This chain uses TRBV19 with TRBJ1-2; D is unresolved. CDR3 nucleotide sequence: TGTGCCAGTAGATCGGTGGGCCACTATGGCTACACCTTC. It encodes CASRSVGHYGYTF.